This T cell receptor (beta chain) was captured in a study of T cell responses to AZD1222 COVID-19 vaccine. Study-wide points: Epitopes outside B.1.351 and B.1.1.7 mutated regions reportedly drew nearly half of spike TCRs. Clonal diversity may have been underestimated, and the donors were mostly white British, with more females than males.

The assay was immunoSEQ multiplex PCR, and TCRdb's table has in-frame clones only and misses some. The sample lists under 70,000 clones, roughly 80% occurring once. In regard to this clone: The antigen is undetermined.

With 3 bases clipped from V and 6 bases from J, the junction kept 3 bases outside the gene matches. The CDR3 sequence is 14 residues long. Germline V gene data show CDR1 as MDHEN and CDR2 as SYDVKM. This sample comprised peripheral blood, obtained on day 0 of AZD1222 vaccination. The V and J genes are TRBV28 and TRBJ1-5; TRBD1 aligns across 9 bases. This TCR was recovered from an adult in good health. The CDR3 is CASSFGQGRQPQHF. In DNA form, the CDR3 reads TGTGCCAGCAGTTTCGGACAGGGGCGTCAGCCCCAGCATTTT.